A single sample gave rise to the 9 T cell receptor beta chains below, sequenced in a study of blood T cell repertoires in COVID-19. Data came from immunoSEQ multiplex PCR; TCRdb stores just in-frame clones and leaves some out. The sample contains approximately 250,000 clones, around 90% of which appear only once. The specimen sequenced was peripheral blood. Source of these receptors: a man aged 30 to 45 with COVID-19, enrolled during active disease.

The chain couples TRBV30 to TRBJ1-6; 8 bases map to TRBD1. Losses at the gene ends were 8 bases for V and 7 bases for J; bases not matched to a gene: 10. CDR3 length: 14 amino acids. From germline, CDR1 is GTSNPN and CDR2 SVGIG (reference sequence). In DNA, the CDR3 is TGTGCCCGGGCTGGGACAGGAGCCAATTCACCCCTCCACTTT. Translated: CARAGTGANSPLHF.

J is TRBJ1-1 and V is TRBV11-2, with D unclear. Germline CDR1 reads SGHAT; CDR2 reads FQNNGV. The germline V and J ends were trimmed by 3 bases and 0 bases, with 11 bases remaining between them. The CDR3 has 15 residues. CDR3 protein: CASSFTGKMNTEAFF. DNA of the CDR3: TGTGCCAGCAGCTTCACCGGGAAGATGAACACTGAAGCTTTCTTT.

This chain links TRBV27 with TRBJ1-5; no firm D call. The CDR3 is made up of 12 amino acids. Trimming removed 3 bases from V and 5 bases from J, with 5 bases in between. CDR1 and CDR2 (germline): MNHEY, SMNVEV (reference sequence). In nucleotides, the CDR3 is TGTGCCAGCAGTTTCATTCATCAGCCCCAGCATTTT. It is translated as CASSFIHQPQHF.

This clone was observed once. The V gene is TRBV29-1, the J gene TRBJ1-2, with a tentative D call TRBD1 (6 bases). The CDR3 totals 12 residues. The V end was cut by 6 bases, the J end by 4 bases, with 12 bases between. CDR1 and CDR2 from the germline V gene are SQVTM and ANQGSEA. The CDR3 DNA sequence: TGCAGCGTAGGACAGCAAATCTATGGCTACACCTTC. Amino acids: CSVGQQIYGYTF. The variable domain in full, completed from reference TRBV29-1 and TRBJ1-2, reads SAVISQKPSRDICQRGTSLTIQCQVDSQVTMMFWYRQQPGQSLTLIATANQGSEATYESGFVIDKFPISRPNLTFSTLTVSNMSPEDSSIYLCSVGQQIYGYTFGSGTRLTVV.

The chain joins TRBV9 to TRBJ1-6; 8 bases agree with TRBD1. V gave up 0 bases and J gave up 10 bases; unmatched junction bases: 12. The CDR3 extends over 17 amino acids. Germline V lookup: CDR1 SGDLS, CDR2 YYNGEE. DNA for the CDR3: TGTGCCAGCAGCGTAGGTTGGCAGGGGGCGAGCGGGTCACCCCTCCACTTT. It is translated as CASSVGWQGASGSPLHF.

This chain joins TRBV9 and TRBJ2-7; 8 positions match TRBD2. From germline, CDR1 is SGDLS and CDR2 YYNGEE. V gave up 4 bases and J gave up 0 bases; unmatched junction bases: 3. The CDR3 length is 14 residues. The CDR3 reads CASSPGGVSYEQYF. The CDR3 nucleotides read TGTGCCAGCAGCCCGGGGGGGGTCTCCTACGAGCAGTACTTC.

The genes are TRBV3-1 (or the pseudogene TRBV3-2) and TRBJ1-1; D is undetermined. V was clipped by 4 bases and J by 0 bases, with 9 bases between them. CDR1 is LGHDT and CDR2 is YNNKEL in the germline V gene (reference sequence). The CDR3 has 14 amino acids. CDR3 amino acids: CASSPDNLNTEAFF. The CDR3 region has the DNA TGTGCCAGCAGCCCCGACAACTTGAACACTGAAGCTTTCTTT.

V is TRBV29-1 and J is TRBJ2-5, with TRBD2 as a possible D gene (6 bases). The V gene's germline CDR1 is SQVTM and CDR2 ANQGSEA. Deletions cut 3 bases from V and 4 bases from J, with 15 bases between. This CDR3 spans 14 amino acids. CDR3 region: CSVDAREVVETQYF. CDR3 in DNA: TGCAGCGTTGATGCCAGGGAGGTTGTAGAGACCCAGTACTTC. Full variable domain (outside the CDR3, taken from reference TRBV29-1 and TRBJ2-5): SAVISQKPSRDICQRGTSLTIQCQVDSQVTMMFWYRQQPGQSLTLIATANQGSEATYESGFVIDKFPISRPNLTFSTLTVSNMSPEDSSIYLCSVDAREVVETQYFGPGTRLLVL.

CDR3 DNA sequence: TGTGCCAGCAGCACAGGGGCGATCTATGGCTACACCTTC. Its protein product is CASSTGAIYGYTF. The rearrangement links TRBV12-3 or TRBV12-4 to TRBJ1-2; 7 nucleotides agree with TRBD1. There are 13 residues in the CDR3. The V gene end was trimmed by 6 bases and the J gene end by 4 bases; junction bases not matched to a gene: 5.